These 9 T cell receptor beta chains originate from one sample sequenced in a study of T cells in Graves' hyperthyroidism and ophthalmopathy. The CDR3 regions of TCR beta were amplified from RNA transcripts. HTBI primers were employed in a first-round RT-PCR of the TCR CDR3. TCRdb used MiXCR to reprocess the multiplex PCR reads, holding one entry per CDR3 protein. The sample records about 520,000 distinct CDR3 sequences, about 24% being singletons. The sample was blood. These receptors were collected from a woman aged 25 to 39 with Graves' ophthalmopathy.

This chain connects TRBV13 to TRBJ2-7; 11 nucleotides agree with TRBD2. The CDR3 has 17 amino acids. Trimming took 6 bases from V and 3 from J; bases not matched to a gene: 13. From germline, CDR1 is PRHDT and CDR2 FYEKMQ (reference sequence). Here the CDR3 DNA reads TGTGCCAGCAGTTACGGGACTAGCGGCCCCCCGGGCTACGAGCAGTACTTC. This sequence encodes CASSYGTSGPPGYEQYF.

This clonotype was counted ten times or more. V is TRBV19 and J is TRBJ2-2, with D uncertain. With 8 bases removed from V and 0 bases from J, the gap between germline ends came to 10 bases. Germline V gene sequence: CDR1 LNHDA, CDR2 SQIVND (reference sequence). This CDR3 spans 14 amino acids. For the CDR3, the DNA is TGTGCCAGTGTCGGGCCCTCGAACACCGGGGAGCTGTTTTTT. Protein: CASVGPSNTGELFF. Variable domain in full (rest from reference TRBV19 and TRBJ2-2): DGGITQSPKYLFRKEGQNVTLSCEQNLNHDAMYWYRQDPGQGLRLIYYSQIVNDFQKGDIAEGYSVSREKKESFPLTVTSAQKNPTAFYLCASVGPSNTGELFFGEGSRLTVL.

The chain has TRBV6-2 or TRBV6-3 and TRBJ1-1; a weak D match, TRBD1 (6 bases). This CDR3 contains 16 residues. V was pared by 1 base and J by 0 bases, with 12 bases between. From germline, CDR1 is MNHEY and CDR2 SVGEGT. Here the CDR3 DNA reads TGTGCCAGCAGTTACTGGCAGGGGAAACTGAACACTGAAGCTTTCTTT. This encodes CASSYWQGKLNTEAFF.

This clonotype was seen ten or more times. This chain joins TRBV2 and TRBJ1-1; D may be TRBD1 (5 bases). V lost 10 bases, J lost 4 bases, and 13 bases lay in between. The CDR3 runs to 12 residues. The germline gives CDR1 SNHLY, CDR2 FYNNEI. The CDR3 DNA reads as TGTGCCACCCTGGGGCTCGCCACTGAAGCTTTCTTT. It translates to CATLGLATEAFF.

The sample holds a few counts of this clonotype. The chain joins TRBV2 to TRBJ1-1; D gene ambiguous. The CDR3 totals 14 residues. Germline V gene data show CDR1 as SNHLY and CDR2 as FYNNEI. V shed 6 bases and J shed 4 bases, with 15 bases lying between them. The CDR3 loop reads CASSVLGRGTEAFF. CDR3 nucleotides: TGTGCCAGCAGCGTTCTGGGGAGAGGCACTGAAGCTTTCTTT.

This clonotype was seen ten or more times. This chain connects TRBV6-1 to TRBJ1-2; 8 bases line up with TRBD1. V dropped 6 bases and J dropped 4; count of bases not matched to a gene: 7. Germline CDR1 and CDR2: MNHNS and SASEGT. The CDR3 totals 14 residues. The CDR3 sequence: CASRNLDRVYGYTF. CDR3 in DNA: TGTGCCAGCAGGAACCTGGACAGGGTCTATGGCTACACCTTC.

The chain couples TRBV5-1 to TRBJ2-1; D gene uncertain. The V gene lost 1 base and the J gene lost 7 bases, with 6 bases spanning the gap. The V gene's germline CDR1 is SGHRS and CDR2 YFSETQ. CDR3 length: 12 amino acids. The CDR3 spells CASSLNSNEQFF. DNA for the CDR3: TGCGCCAGCAGCTTGAATAGTAATGAGCAGTTCTTC.

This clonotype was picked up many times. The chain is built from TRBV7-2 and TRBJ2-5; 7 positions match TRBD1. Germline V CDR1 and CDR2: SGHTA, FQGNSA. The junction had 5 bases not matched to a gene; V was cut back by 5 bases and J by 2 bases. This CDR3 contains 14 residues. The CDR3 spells CASSRGQVQETQYF. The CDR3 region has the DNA TGTGCCAGCAGCCGAGGACAGGTTCAAGAGACCCAGTACTTC.

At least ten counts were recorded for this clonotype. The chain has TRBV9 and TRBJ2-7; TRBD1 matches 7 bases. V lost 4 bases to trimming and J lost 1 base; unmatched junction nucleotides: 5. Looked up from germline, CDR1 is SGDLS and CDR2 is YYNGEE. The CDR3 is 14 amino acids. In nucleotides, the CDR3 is TGTGCCAGCAGCCCGATGACAGGGTCCTACGAGCAGTACTTC. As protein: CASSPMTGSYEQYF.